This T cell receptor beta chain is drawn from a study of vaccination and CD4 T cells after COVID-19. This CDR3 contains 16 residues. After removal of 0 bases from V and 3 bases from J, the junction contained 3 bases not matched to a gene. Germline-derived CDR1 and CDR2 are DFQATT and SNEGSKA (reference sequence). The Oncomine TCR Beta short-read assay sequenced DNA from cultured CD4+ T cells. TCRdb recomputed calls from the PCR reads with MiXCR, one row per CDR3 protein. The sample records some 8,300 distinct CDR3 sequences, around 70% being singletons. This clonotype has only one observation. Its antigen is currently unknown. Treatment specified: roughly ten-day PBMC culture with coronavirus spike peptide pools or control peptides (ViraFEST assay).

Sequencing used CD4+ T cells from blood, cultured in vitro. The chain carries TRBV20-1 and TRBJ2-5, with TRBD2 matching 14 bases. The source of this sequence is a human donor who had recovered from COVID-19. Here the CDR3 reads CSARDGLAGGEETQYF. Written as DNA, the CDR3 is TGCAGTGCTAGAGATGGACTAGCGGGGGGCGAAGAGACCCAGTACTTC.